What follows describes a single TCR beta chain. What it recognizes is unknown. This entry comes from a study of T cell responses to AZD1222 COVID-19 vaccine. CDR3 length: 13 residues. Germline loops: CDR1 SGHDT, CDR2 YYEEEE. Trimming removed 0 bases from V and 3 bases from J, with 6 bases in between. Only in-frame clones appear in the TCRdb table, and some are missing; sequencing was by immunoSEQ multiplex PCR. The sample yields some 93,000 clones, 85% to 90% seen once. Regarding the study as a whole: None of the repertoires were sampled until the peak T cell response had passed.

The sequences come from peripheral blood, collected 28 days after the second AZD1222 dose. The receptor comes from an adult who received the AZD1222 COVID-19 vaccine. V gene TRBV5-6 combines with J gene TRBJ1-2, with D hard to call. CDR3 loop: CASSLELDYGYTF. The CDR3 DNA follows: TGTGCCAGCAGCTTGGAGTTAGACTATGGCTACACCTTC.